This T cell receptor beta chain appears in the sequencing data of a study of blood T cell repertoires in COVID-19. In the study overall: Acute and convalescent COVID-19 samples came from the United States, Italy and Spain. T cells, B-cell-depleted T cells, or PBMCs provided the cDNA or gDNA that served as material.

Trimming shortened V by 3 bases and J by 5 bases, and 10 bases separated the two germline ends. This CDR3 is built from 13 residues. Per the germline V gene, CDR1 is SGHTA and CDR2 is FQGNSA. How the authors handled the data: The authors estimated nucleated cell counts from reference gene primer amplification. Clones were sequenced by immunoSEQ multiplex PCR, and TCRdb holds only the in-frame ones, with some missing. The DNA gave D and trimming, while V, J and clone size come from that table. This repertoire shows about 330,000 clones, about 90% found once; its top ten account for roughly 6.7%. Source material: peripheral blood. This chain uses TRBV7-2 with TRBJ2-5; possibly TRBD2 for D (6 bases). This sequence was found in a man aged 18 to 30 who had recovered from COVID-19. This CDR3 reads CASSLDYSETQYF. CDR3 nucleotide sequence: TGTGCCAGCAGCTTGGACTACTCGGAGACCCAGTACTTC.